This T cell receptor beta chain was recovered during a study of blood T cell repertoires in COVID-19. At the level of the study: The United States, Italy and Spain provided the acute and convalescent COVID-19 samples.

Per the original data handling: The assay estimated nucleated cells by amplifying reference gene primers. Sequencing was performed with immunoSEQ multiplex PCR; in TCRdb, only in-frame clones are kept and a portion is missing. That table gives V, J and clone size, and the DNA gave D and trimming. The table includes about 150,000 clones, roughly 78% detected once. Germline V gene lookup returns CDR1 LNHDA and CDR2 SQIVND (reference sequence). With V trimmed by 5 bases and J by 1 base, 8 bases remained unmatched. This CDR3 has 16 residues. The chain combines TRBV19 with TRBJ1-1; 9 bases line up with TRBD1. The receptor was derived from a man of 80 years or more with acute or convalescent COVID-19. Sequenced material: peripheral blood. CDR3 in DNA: TGTGCCAGTAGTTTTAGCCCGGGACAGGGGAACACTGAAGCTTTCTTT. This codes for CASSFSPGQGNTEAFF.